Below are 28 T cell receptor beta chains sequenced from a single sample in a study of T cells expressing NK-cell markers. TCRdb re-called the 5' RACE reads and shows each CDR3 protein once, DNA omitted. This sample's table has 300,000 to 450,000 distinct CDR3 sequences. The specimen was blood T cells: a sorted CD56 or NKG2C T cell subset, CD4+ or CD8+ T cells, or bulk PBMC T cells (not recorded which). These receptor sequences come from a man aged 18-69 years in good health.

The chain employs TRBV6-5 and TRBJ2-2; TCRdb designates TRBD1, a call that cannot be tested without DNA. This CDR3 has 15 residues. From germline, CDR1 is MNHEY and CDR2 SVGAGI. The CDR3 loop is CASSYVKGGAGELFF.

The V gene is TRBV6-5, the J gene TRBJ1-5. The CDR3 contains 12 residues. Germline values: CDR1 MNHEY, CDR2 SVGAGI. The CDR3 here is CASSYPGQPQHF.

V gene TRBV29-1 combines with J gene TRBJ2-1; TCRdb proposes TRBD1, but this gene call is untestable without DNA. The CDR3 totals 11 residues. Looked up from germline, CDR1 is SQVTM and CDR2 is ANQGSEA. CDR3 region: CSVELSVEQFF.

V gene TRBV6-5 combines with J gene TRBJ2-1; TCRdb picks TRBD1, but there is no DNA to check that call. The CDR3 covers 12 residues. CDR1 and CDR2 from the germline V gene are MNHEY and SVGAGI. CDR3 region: CASGGTYNEQFF.

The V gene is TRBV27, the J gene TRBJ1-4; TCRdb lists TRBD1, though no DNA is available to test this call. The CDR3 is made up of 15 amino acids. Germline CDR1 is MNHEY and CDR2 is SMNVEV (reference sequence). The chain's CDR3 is CASSLEQGRTEKLFF. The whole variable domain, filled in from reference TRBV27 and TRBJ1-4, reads EAQVTQNPRYLITVTGKKLTVTCSQNMNHEYMSWYRQDPGLGLRQIYYSMNVEVTDKGDVPEGYKVSRKEKRNFPLILESPSPNQTSLYFCASSLEQGRTEKLFFGSGTQLSVL.

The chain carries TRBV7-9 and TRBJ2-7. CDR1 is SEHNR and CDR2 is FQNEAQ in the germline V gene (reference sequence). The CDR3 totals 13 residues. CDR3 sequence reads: CASTPTGGYEQYF.

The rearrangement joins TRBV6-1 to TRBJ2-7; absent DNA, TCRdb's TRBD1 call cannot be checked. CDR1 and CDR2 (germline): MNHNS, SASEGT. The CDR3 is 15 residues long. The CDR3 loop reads CASSASGQGFYEQYF.

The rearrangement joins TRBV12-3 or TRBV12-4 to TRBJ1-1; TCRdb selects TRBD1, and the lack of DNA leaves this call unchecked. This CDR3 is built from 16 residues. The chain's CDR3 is CASSLGQWGQVTEAFF.

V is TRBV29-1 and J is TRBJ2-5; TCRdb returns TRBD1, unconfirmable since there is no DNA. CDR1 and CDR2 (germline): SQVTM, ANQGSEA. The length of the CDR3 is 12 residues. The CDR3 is CSCRQGPRSQYF.

The CDR3: CASSFGQGSETQYF. This chain uses TRBV12-3 or TRBV12-4 with TRBJ2-5; checking the TCRdb D call of TRBD1 is not possible without DNA. The CDR3 is 14 residues long.

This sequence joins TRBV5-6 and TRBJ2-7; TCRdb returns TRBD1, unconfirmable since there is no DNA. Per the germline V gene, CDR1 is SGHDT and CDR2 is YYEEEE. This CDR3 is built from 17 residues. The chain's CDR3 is CASSLQLLRDRGYEQYF.

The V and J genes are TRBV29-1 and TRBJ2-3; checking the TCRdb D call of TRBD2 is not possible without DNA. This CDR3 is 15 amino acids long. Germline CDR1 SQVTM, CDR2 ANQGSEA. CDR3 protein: CSVVGLAGGSDTQYF.

Here the CDR3 reads CASSWTGGGTEAFF. The chain couples TRBV27 to TRBJ1-1; the TRBD1 assignment by TCRdb is unverifiable without DNA. Per germline, CDR1 MNHEY and CDR2 SMNVEV (reference sequence). The CDR3 has 14 residues.

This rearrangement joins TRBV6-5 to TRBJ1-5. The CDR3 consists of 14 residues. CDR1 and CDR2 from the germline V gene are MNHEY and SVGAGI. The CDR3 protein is CASKGSNSNQPQHF.

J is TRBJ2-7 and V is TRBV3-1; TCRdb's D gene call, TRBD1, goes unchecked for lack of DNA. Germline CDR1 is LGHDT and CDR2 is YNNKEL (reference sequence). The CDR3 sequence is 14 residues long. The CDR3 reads CASSRTTTPYEQYF.

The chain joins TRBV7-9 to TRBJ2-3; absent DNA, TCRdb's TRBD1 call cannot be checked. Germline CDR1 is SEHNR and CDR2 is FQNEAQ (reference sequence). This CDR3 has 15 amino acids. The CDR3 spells CASSLGQGGTDTQYF.

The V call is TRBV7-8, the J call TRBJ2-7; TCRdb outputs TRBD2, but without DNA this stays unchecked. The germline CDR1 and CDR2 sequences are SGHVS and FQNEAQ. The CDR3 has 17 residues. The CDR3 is CASSGRTSGGLAYEQYF.

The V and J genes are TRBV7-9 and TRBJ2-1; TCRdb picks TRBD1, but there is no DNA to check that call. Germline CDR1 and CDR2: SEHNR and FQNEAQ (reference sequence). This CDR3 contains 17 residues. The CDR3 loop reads CATGRGYGADSYNEQFF.

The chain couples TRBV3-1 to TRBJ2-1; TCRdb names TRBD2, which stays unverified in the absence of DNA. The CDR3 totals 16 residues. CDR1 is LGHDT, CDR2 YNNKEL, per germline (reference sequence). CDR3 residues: CASSLWRISSYNEQFF.

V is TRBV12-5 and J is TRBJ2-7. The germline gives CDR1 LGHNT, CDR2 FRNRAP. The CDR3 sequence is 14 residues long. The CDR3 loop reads CASVHSIDHYEQYF.

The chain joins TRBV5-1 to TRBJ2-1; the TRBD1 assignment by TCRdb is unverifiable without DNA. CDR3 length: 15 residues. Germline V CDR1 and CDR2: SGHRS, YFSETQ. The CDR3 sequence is CASSKTGGAGNEQFF.

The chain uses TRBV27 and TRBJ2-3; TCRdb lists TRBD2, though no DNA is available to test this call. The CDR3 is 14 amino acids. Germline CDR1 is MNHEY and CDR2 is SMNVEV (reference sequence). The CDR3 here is CASSLSLAGHTQYF.

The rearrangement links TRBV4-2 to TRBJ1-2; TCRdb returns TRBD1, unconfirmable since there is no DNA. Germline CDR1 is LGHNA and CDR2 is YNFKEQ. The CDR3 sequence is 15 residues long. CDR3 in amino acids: CASSQVGGPNYGYTF.

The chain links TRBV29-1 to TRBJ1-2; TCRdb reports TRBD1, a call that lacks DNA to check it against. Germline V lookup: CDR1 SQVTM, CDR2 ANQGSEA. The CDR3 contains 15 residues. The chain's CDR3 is CSVVQPGQEGYGYTF.

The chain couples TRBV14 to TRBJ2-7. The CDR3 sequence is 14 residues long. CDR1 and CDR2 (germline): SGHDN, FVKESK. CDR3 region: CASSRHRGLYEQYF.

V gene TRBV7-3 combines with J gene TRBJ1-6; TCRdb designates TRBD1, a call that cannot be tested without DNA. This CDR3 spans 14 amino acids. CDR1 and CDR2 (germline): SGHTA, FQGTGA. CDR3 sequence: CASSFGRRNSPLHF.

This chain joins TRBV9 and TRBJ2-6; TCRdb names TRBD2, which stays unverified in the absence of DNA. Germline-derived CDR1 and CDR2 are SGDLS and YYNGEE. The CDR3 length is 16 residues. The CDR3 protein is CASSRGGSSGANVLTF.

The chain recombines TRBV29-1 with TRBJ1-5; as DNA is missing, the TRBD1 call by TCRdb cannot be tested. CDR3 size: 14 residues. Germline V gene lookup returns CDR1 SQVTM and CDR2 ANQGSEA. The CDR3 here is CSVGTGGGGQPQHF.